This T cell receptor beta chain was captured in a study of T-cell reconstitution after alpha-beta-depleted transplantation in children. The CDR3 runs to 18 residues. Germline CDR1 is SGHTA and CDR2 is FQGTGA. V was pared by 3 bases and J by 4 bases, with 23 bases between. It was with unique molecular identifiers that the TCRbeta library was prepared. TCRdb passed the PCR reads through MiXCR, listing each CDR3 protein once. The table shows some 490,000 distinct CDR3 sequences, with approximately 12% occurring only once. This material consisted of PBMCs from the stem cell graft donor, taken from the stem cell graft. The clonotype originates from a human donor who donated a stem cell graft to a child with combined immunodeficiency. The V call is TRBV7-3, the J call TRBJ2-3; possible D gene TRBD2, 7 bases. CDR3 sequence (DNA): TGTGCCAGCAGCTTGGTGGGGGCGGGAGCCGGGGCGGCAGATACGCAGTATTTT. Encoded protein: CASSLVGAGAGAADTQYF.